These T cell receptor beta chains were read from a single sample in a study of blood T cell repertoires in COVID-19. Some clones are missing from TCRdb's copy, which holds only in-frame ones; the method was immunoSEQ multiplex PCR. Among about 94,000 clones listed, under 90% were seen once. Material: peripheral blood. These receptors all stem from a human donor in a cohort sampled during active COVID-19. The CDR3 runs from the conserved cysteine through the conserved F or W.

>TRBJ2-1|TRBV19
CASRPTGLAGGNNEQFF
>TRBJ2-7|TRBV11-3
CASSHPRDEQYF
>TRBJ2-7|TRBV7-8
CASGIAGGNYEQYF
>TRBJ1-4|TRBV5-1
CASSLGRVGDEKLFF
>TRBJ1-4|TRBV10-3
CAISPGATNEKLFF
>TRBJ2-7|TRBV2
CASSEARLAVYHEQYF
>TRBJ1-1|TRBV6-6
CASSSRSSNTEAFF
>TRBJ1-1|TRBV6-5
CASSYSGGESTEAFF
>TRBJ2-7|TRBV18
CASSPSPGAMGYEQYF
>TRBJ2-5|TRBV2
CASSGSWTGGGETQYF
>TRBJ2-6|TRBV2
CASTGTSGMGGANVLTF
>TRBJ1-4|TRBV7-2
CASSPGQAAEKLFF
>TRBJ1-2|TRBV20-1
CSAAGYGYTF
>TRBJ1-1|TRBV5-1
CASSWVAGGATEAFF
>TRBJ1-5|TRBV5-6
CASSATGGIQPQHF
>TRBJ1-1|TRBV10-3
CAISSQQENTEAFF
>TRBJ2-1|TRBV15
CATSRDFGHHGKFF
>TRBJ2-1|TRBV30
CAWSFGGSNNEQFF
>TRBJ2-1|TRBV5-6
CASSFRASGRLNEQFF
>TRBJ2-1|TRBV28
CASSPPVWERGPQFF
>TRBJ2-6|TRBV11-2
CASSFGPTGANVLTF
>TRBJ1-2|TRBV4-1
CASSQGGVTGVGYTF
>TRBJ2-1|TRBV11-2
CASSLDSGGRTYNEQFF
>TRBJ2-7|TRBV18
CASSPMTSFSYEQYF
>TRBJ2-2|TRBV27
CASSPRTSGTSWGTGELFF
>TRBJ2-1|TRBV28
CASTPPPSGRANEQFF
>TRBJ1-4|TRBV6-5
CASSRSGRANEKLFF
>TRBJ2-4|TRBV7-9
CASSPTRDSFILAKNIQYF
>TRBJ2-7|TRBV10-3
CAISAPPPDEQYF
>TRBJ1-2|TRBV7-2
CASSPPGGGTYYGYTF
>TRBJ2-3|TRBV11-3
CASSLAGSGTQYF
>TRBJ1-1|TRBV6-5
CASSFSGDTEAFF
>TRBJ2-7|TRBV30
CAWSRDRAKYEQYF
>TRBJ1-6|TRBV3-1/TRBV3-2
CASSQGGADNSPLHF
>TRBJ2-6|TRBV30
CAWRPVGRGLSGANVLTF
>TRBJ2-3|TRBV29-1
CSVEGVREGVGDTQYF
>TRBJ1-1|TRBV7-2
CASSFSVNTEAFF
>TRBJ2-1|TRBV28
CATLYGTNPYNEQFF
>TRBJ1-1|TRBV3-1/TRBV3-2
CASSQDGSDRGKAFF
>TRBJ2-3|TRBV6-5
CASSSGRTDTQYF
>TRBJ1-2|TRBV24-1
CATSRQGALSGYTF
>TRBJ1-5|TRBV27
CASSPTGSNQPQHF